This T cell receptor beta chain appears in the sequencing data of a study of control samples from healthy donors and cancer patients. CDR3 length: 14 residues. Germline loops: CDR1 LGHNA, CDR2 YSLEER. V was cut by 4 bases and J by 4 bases, with 12 bases left in between. Repertoires were generated with immunoSEQ multiplex PCR, while TCRdb's copy carries only in-frame clones and drops some. The sample lists 45,000 to 60,000 clones, around nine tenths occurring once. Sequencing used PBMCs. The TCR was taken from a man under 40 with colorectal cancer. The rearrangement uses TRBV4-3 and TRBJ2-3; no reliable D call. CDR3 DNA: TGCGCCAGCAGCCTAGGGCGTGGGCCAGATACGCAGTATTTT. Translated: CASSLGRGPDTQYF.